A selection of T cell receptor beta chains follows, all from one sample in a study of control samples from healthy donors and cancer patients. Sequenced by immunoSEQ multiplex PCR; TCRdb stores in-frame clones only, minus some. The data hold roughly 95,000 clones, with roughly 90% observed a single time. Sample: blood. These receptors were obtained from a human donor in good health. The donor label of this sample is uncertain. Both conserved end residues are part of each CDR3. The D gene is left open where the match is weak. Clone size is shown for a subset of rows, as once, few, many or a class of expanded clone.

V gene: TRBV10-3; clone size: NA; J gene: TRBJ1-6; CDR3 length: 15; D gene: TRBD1; CDR3 protein: CAIRWGDSDNSPLHF; CDR3 DNA: TGTGCCATCAGGTGGGGGGACAGTGATAATTCACCCCTCCACTTT
V gene: TRBV3-1/TRBV3-2; clone size: NA; J gene: TRBJ2-1; CDR3 length: 14; D gene: NA; CDR3 protein: CASSPYGGGTEQFF; CDR3 DNA: TGTGCCAGCAGCCCCTATGGTGGTGGTACCGAGCAGTTCTTC
V gene: TRBV6-6; clone size: NA; J gene: TRBJ1-1; CDR3 length: 18; D gene: TRBD1; CDR3 protein: CASSPGYWTGDWATEAFF; CDR3 DNA: TGTGCCAGCAGTCCAGGTTATTGGACAGGGGATTGGGCCACTGAAGCTTTCTTT
V gene: TRBV27; clone size: few; J gene: TRBJ2-2; CDR3 length: 15; D gene: TRBD2; CDR3 protein: CASKSGGVNTGELFF; CDR3 DNA: TGTGCCAGCAAAAGCGGGGGGGTGAACACCGGGGAGCTGTTTTTT
V gene: TRBV19; clone size: NA; J gene: TRBJ1-1; CDR3 length: 15; D gene: TRBD1; CDR3 protein: CASSSLGQGRTEAFF; CDR3 DNA: TGTGCCAGTAGTAGTTTGGGACAGGGGAGGACTGAAGCTTTCTTT
V gene: TRBV14; clone size: few; J gene: TRBJ1-2; CDR3 length: 16; D gene: TRBD1; CDR3 protein: CASSQVTGGTIYGYTF; CDR3 DNA: TGTGCCAGCAGCCAAGTGACAGGGGGCACCATTTATGGCTACACCTTC
V gene: TRBV19; clone size: NA; J gene: TRBJ1-5; CDR3 length: 16; D gene: TRBD1; CDR3 protein: CASSARTGGRNQPQHF; CDR3 DNA: TGTGCCAGTAGTGCCAGGACAGGGGGCCGCAATCAGCCCCAGCATTTT
V gene: TRBV11-2; clone size: NA; J gene: TRBJ2-1; CDR3 length: 16; D gene: TRBD2; CDR3 protein: CASSLNLADLSREQFF; CDR3 DNA: TGTGCCAGCAGCCTGAATCTAGCGGACCTGAGCCGCGAGCAGTTCTTC
V gene: TRBV10-1; clone size: NA; J gene: TRBJ2-3; CDR3 length: 16; D gene: NA; CDR3 protein: CASSKTGLRGTDTQYF; CDR3 DNA: TGCGCCAGCAGTAAGACAGGCCTCCGGGGCACAGATACGCAGTATTTT
V gene: TRBV10-1; clone size: once; J gene: TRBJ2-5; CDR3 length: 11; D gene: NA; CDR3 protein: CASSEAETQYF; CDR3 DNA: TGCGCCAGCAGTGAGGCGGAGACCCAGTACTTC
V gene: TRBV18; clone size: NA; J gene: TRBJ1-2; CDR3 length: 15; D gene: TRBD1; CDR3 protein: CASSPRDRTNYGYTF; CDR3 DNA: TGTGCCAGCTCACCACGGGACAGAACAAACTATGGCTACACCTTC
V gene: TRBV3-1/TRBV3-2; clone size: NA; J gene: TRBJ1-1; CDR3 length: 15; D gene: TRBD1; CDR3 protein: CASSQASGGRTEAFF; CDR3 DNA: TGTGCCAGCAGCCAAGCTTCAGGGGGTAGGACTGAAGCTTTCTTT
V gene: TRBV5-1; clone size: NA; J gene: TRBJ2-7; CDR3 length: 16; D gene: NA; CDR3 protein: CASSPTGGWGSYEQYF; CDR3 DNA: TGCGCCAGCAGCCCGACGGGCGGCTGGGGTTCCTACGAGCAGTACTTC
V gene: TRBV27; clone size: NA; J gene: TRBJ2-3; CDR3 length: 13; D gene: NA; CDR3 protein: CASSFLGEDTQYF; CDR3 DNA: TGTGCCAGCAGTTTTTTAGGGGAGGATACGCAGTATTTT
V gene: TRBV2; clone size: NA; J gene: TRBJ1-2; CDR3 length: 12; D gene: TRBD1; CDR3 protein: CASSQGGHGYTF; CDR3 DNA: TGTGCCAGCAGTCAGGGGGGACATGGCTACACCTTC
V gene: TRBV6-5; clone size: once; J gene: TRBJ1-5; CDR3 length: 13; D gene: NA; CDR3 protein: CASSTHSGQPQHF; CDR3 DNA: TGTGCCAGCAGTACCCACTCGGGTCAGCCCCAGCATTTT
V gene: TRBV14; clone size: once; J gene: TRBJ1-1; CDR3 length: 14; D gene: NA; CDR3 protein: CASSPFLGDTEAFF; CDR3 DNA: TGTGCCAGCAGCCCCTTTTTGGGCGATACTGAAGCTTTCTTT
V gene: TRBV30; clone size: NA; J gene: TRBJ1-1; CDR3 length: 15; D gene: NA; CDR3 protein: CAWSVPGGLGTEAFF; CDR3 DNA: TGTGCCTGGAGTGTACCCGGGGGTCTGGGGACTGAAGCTTTCTTT
V gene: TRBV19; clone size: NA; J gene: TRBJ1-1; CDR3 length: 14; D gene: TRBD1; CDR3 protein: CASSSGTGYTEAFF; CDR3 DNA: TGTGCCAGTAGTTCCGGGACAGGGTACACTGAAGCTTTCTTT
V gene: TRBV9; clone size: NA; J gene: TRBJ1-3; CDR3 length: 15; D gene: TRBD1; CDR3 protein: CASSVTGASGNTIYF; CDR3 DNA: TGTGCCAGCAGCGTTACAGGGGCCTCTGGAAACACCATATATTTT
V gene: TRBV29-1; clone size: NA; J gene: TRBJ1-1; CDR3 length: 16; D gene: NA; CDR3 protein: CSVVPQGILVGTEAFF; CDR3 DNA: TGCAGCGTTGTCCCGCAGGGAATATTAGTAGGGACTGAAGCTTTCTTT
V gene: TRBV7-3; clone size: NA; J gene: TRBJ2-1; CDR3 length: 15; D gene: TRBD1; CDR3 protein: CASSRTGQGTNEQFF; CDR3 DNA: TGTGCCAGCAGCCGTACGGGACAGGGAACTAATGAGCAGTTCTTC